Below, 28 T cell receptor beta chains from the same sample are listed, as sequenced in a study of blood T cell repertoires in COVID-19. Only in-frame clones appear in the TCRdb table, and some are missing; sequencing was by immunoSEQ multiplex PCR. The data show more than 200,000 clones, around 88% seen once. The specimen was peripheral blood. These receptors all come from a man aged 40-49 years with active or convalescent COVID-19.

The J gene is TRBJ2-6, the V gene TRBV7-9; 9 bases are shared with TRBD2. The ends lost 4 bases at V and 2 bases at J; junction bases unmatched: 6. This CDR3 is built from 17 residues. Germline values: CDR1 SEHNR, CDR2 FQNEAQ (reference sequence). CDR3 sequence (DNA): TGTGCCAGCAGCTCGCGGGGGGGCCAGGCTGGGGCCAACGTCCTGACTTTC. Translating gives CASSSRGGQAGANVLTF.

The gene calls are TRBV15 and TRBJ1-5, with D unclear. Trimming cost V 0 bases and J 7 bases, with 13 bases left between them. This CDR3 has 15 residues. Germline CDR1 LNHNV, CDR2 YYDKDF (reference sequence). The CDR3 bases are TGTGCCACCAGCAGAGATTTCAGTTTTGGCCAGCCCCAGCATTTT. It encodes CATSRDFSFGQPQHF.

This chain uses TRBV6-2 or TRBV6-3 with TRBJ1-1; 7 bases map to TRBD1. After removal of 5 bases from V and 4 bases from J, the junction contained 4 bases not matched to a gene. This CDR3 has 13 residues. CDR1 MNHEY and CDR2 SVGEGT come from the germline V gene. DNA of the CDR3: TGTGCCAGCAGTCAACCAGGGGGCACTGAAGCTTTCTTT. Translation gives CASSQPGGTEAFF.

The CDR3 loop reads CASSDWQGDDYEQYF. The CDR3 bases are TGTGCCAGCAGTGACTGGCAGGGGGACGACTACGAGCAGTACTTC. V gene TRBV2 combines with J gene TRBJ2-7; TRBD1 agrees at 7 bases. CDR3 length equals 15 residues. Per the germline V gene, CDR1 is SNHLY and CDR2 is FYNNEI. V was clipped by 3 bases and J by 3 bases; unmatched bases: 8.

A single count supports this clone. The chain is built from TRBV12-3 or TRBV12-4 and TRBJ1-2, with D possibly matching TRBD1 (5 bases). This CDR3 region has 10 residues. V was pared by 4 bases and J by 8 bases, with 5 bases between. This CDR3 reads CASSYRGYTF. The CDR3 nucleotides read TGTGCCAGCAGTTACAGGGGCTACACCTTC.

This chain joins TRBV27 and TRBJ1-5; weak D call: TRBD1 (5 bases). The germline V gene has CDR1 MNHEY and CDR2 SMNVEV (reference sequence). The CDR3 has 14 amino acids. V shed 6 bases and J shed 9 bases, with 18 bases lying between them. The chain's CDR3 is CASRRGQGFGPQHF. CDR3 DNA: TGTGCCAGCAGGCGTGGGCAGGGATTTGGGCCCCAGCATTTT.

This chain connects TRBV7-2 to TRBJ1-2; D is uncertain. The CDR3 loop spans 12 amino acids. The germline V gene has CDR1 SGHTA and CDR2 FQGNSA. V lost 2 bases, J lost 4 bases, and 5 bases lay in between. The CDR3, as DNA: TGTGCCAGCAGCTTATCGGTCTATGGCTACACCTTC. Its translation is CASSLSVYGYTF.

V is TRBV18 and J is TRBJ2-7, with 9 bases matching TRBD1. There are 16 residues in the CDR3. CDR1 and CDR2 from the germline V gene are KGHSH and LQKENI. The trim removed 3 bases at V and 1 base at J, leaving 7 bases unmatched. Here the CDR3 DNA reads TGTGCCAGCTCACCCTTAACCGGGACAGGGTCCTACGAGCAGTACTTC. Translation gives CASSPLTGTGSYEQYF.

V and J are TRBV6-5 and TRBJ1-6; maybe TRBD1 (6 bases). With 2 bases removed from V and 5 bases from J, the gap between germline ends came to 7 bases. The length of the CDR3 is 14 residues. Germline assignment: CDR1 MNHEY and CDR2 SVGAGI. CDR3 sequence: CASSYRTDNSPLHF. CDR3 nucleotide sequence: TGTGCCAGCAGTTACCGGACAGATAATTCACCCCTCCACTTT.

The J gene is TRBJ2-1, the V gene TRBV14; D is uncertain. Germline values: CDR1 SGHDN, CDR2 FVKESK. V was cut by 4 bases and J by 10 bases, with 20 bases left in between. The CDR3 has 15 amino acids. In DNA, the CDR3 is TGTGCCAGCAGCCGAGAAACCTTTTGGAGCAACGAGCAGTTCTTC. It translates to CASSRETFWSNEQFF. The whole variable domain, filled in from reference TRBV14 and TRBJ2-1, reads EAGVTQFPSHSVIEKGQTVTLRCDPISGHDNLYWYRRVMGKEIKFLLHFVKESKQDESGMPNNRFLAERTGGTYSTLKVQPAELEDSGVYFCASSRETFWSNEQFFGPGTRLTVL.

The J gene is TRBJ2-7, the V gene TRBV19; 7 bases are shared with TRBD1. The CDR3 totals 14 residues. Germline loops: CDR1 LNHDA, CDR2 SQIVND (reference sequence). The trim removed 3 bases at V and 6 bases at J, leaving 8 bases unmatched. In nucleotides, the CDR3 is TGTGCCAGTAGTATGGGGTACAGGGGAAGCGAGCAGTACTTC. As protein: CASSMGYRGSEQYF.

The chain couples TRBV3-1 (or the pseudogene TRBV3-2) to TRBJ1-1, with no clear D. The CDR3 runs 13 residues. Germline values: CDR1 LGHDT, CDR2 YNNKEL (reference sequence). V was cut by 1 base and J by 9 bases, with 12 bases left in between. CDR3 amino acids: CASSQGIGRQAFF. For the CDR3, the DNA is TGTGCCAGCAGCCAAGGAATTGGCAGGCAAGCTTTCTTT.

This sequence joins TRBV6-6 and TRBJ1-4; no clear D. Germline lookup yields CDR1 MNHNY and CDR2 SVGAGI (reference sequence). The CDR3 extends over 15 amino acids. The V gene lost 0 bases and the J gene lost 4 bases, with 9 bases spanning the gap. In DNA, the CDR3 is TGTGCCAGCAGTTACTCGAGTCTTCTTAATGAAAAACTGTTTTTT. It encodes CASSYSSLLNEKLFF.

This chain uses TRBV11-3 with TRBJ1-1; D may be TRBD1 (5 bases). Trimming removed 5 bases from V and 0 bases from J, with 13 bases in between. This CDR3 spans 15 amino acids. CDR1 and CDR2 (germline): SGHNT, YENEEA. CDR3 region: CASSPMTAMNTEAFF. The DNA of the CDR3 is TGTGCCAGCAGCCCTATGACAGCCATGAACACTGAAGCTTTCTTT. Complete variable domain (other parts from reference TRBV11-3 and TRBJ1-1): EAGVVQSPRYKIIEKKQPVAFWCNPISGHNTLYWYLQNLGQGPELLIRYENEEAVDDSQLPKDRFSAERLKGVDSTLKIQPAELGDSAVYLCASSPMTAMNTEAFFGQGTRLTVV.

V usage is TRBV7-9 and J usage is TRBJ2-1; TRBD2 matches 10 bases. Germline values: CDR1 SEHNR, CDR2 FQNEAQ (reference sequence). The CDR3 consists of 17 residues. J gave up 8 bases and V 3 bases, and 13 bases lay outside the gene matches. The CDR3 here is CASSFKRGGPRIDEQFF. DNA for the CDR3: TGTGCCAGCAGCTTCAAGCGGGGGGGCCCTCGGATCGATGAGCAGTTCTTC.

This chain links TRBV4-1 with TRBJ1-1; a possible D gene is TRBD1 (5 bases). The CDR3 sequence is 17 residues long. Germline CDR1 is MGHRA and CDR2 is YSYEKL. The V end lost 0 bases, the J end lost 3 bases, and 17 bases lay between the germline ends. CDR3 coding DNA: TGCGCCAGCAGCCAAGATCGAAGAACACGGGACTACACTGAAGCTTTCTTT. Its translation: CASSQDRRTRDYTEAFF.

The V and J genes are TRBV2 and TRBJ2-7; 13 nucleotides match TRBD2. The germline CDR1 and CDR2 sequences are SNHLY and FYNNEI. V lost 2 bases, J lost 5 bases, and 6 bases stayed unmatched. This CDR3 has 16 residues. This CDR3 reads CASSETSGGAINEQYF. CDR3 in DNA: TGTGCCAGCAGTGAAACTAGCGGGGGGGCTATTAACGAGCAGTACTTC.

The rearrangement uses TRBV19 and TRBJ1-1; TRBD1 agrees at 12 bases. The CDR3 consists of 14 residues. V dropped 3 bases and J dropped 7; count of bases not matched to a gene: 3. Germline lookup yields CDR1 LNHDA and CDR2 SQIVND (reference sequence). DNA for the CDR3: TGTGCCAGTAGTATGGGACAGGGGGCAGATGAAGCTTTCTTT. It encodes CASSMGQGADEAFF.

The DNA for the CDR3 is TGCGCCAGCAGCCCCGGGACTAGCGTAGAAACCCAGTACTTC. Amino acids: CASSPGTSVETQYF. The chain is built from TRBV5-1 and TRBJ2-5, with 10 bases identical to TRBD2. This CDR3 has 14 amino acids. Germline values: CDR1 SGHRS, CDR2 YFSETQ. V lost 4 bases and J lost 8; bases outside the gene matches: 8.

In its sample, this clone was seen a few times. The chain uses TRBV3-1 (or the pseudogene TRBV3-2) and TRBJ2-7, with a possible D match to TRBD1 (5 bases). The V end was cut by 3 bases, the J end by 0 bases, with 12 bases between. CDR1 and CDR2 (germline): LGHDT, YNNKEL (reference sequence). The CDR3 length is 15 residues. CDR3 coding DNA: TGTGCCAGCAGCCAGTTGGCGACAGCCTCCTACGAGCAGTACTTC. This encodes CASSQLATASYEQYF.

The chain employs TRBV5-1 and TRBJ1-1; 11 positions agree with TRBD1. CDR1 SGHRS and CDR2 YFSETQ come from the germline V gene. After removal of 4 bases from V and 4 bases from J, the junction contained 0 bases not matched to a gene. This CDR3 spans 13 amino acids. CDR3 bases: TGCGCCAGCAGCGGGACAGGGGGCACTGAAGCTTTCTTT. This sequence encodes CASSGTGGTEAFF.

The V gene is TRBV23-1, the J gene TRBJ1-5; TRBD1 aligns across 8 bases. TRBV23-1 is placed among ORFs of uncertain function. V shed 10 bases and J 8 bases; nucleotides not matched to a gene: 10. The CDR3 is 13 residues long. CDR3 DNA: TGCGCCATTGGACAGGGCGGGGTTGAGCCCCAGCATTTT. This sequence encodes CAIGQGGVEPQHF.

This rearrangement joins TRBV7-8 to TRBJ1-1; no clear D. Germline CDR1 is SGHVS and CDR2 is FQNEAQ. The germline V and J ends were trimmed by 3 bases and 0 bases, with 5 bases remaining between them. This CDR3 is 13 amino acids long. This CDR3 reads CASSLEVNTEAFF. The CDR3 DNA follows: TGTGCCAGCAGCTTGGAGGTGAACACTGAAGCTTTCTTT.

This chain joins TRBV11-3 and TRBJ2-1, with 7 positions matching TRBD2. The germline V gene encodes CDR1 SGHNT and CDR2 YENEEA. The V segment lost 5 bases and the J segment 3 bases; nucleotides outside the gene matches: 7. The CDR3 totals 15 residues. The CDR3 spells CASSPLSGDYNEQFF. The CDR3 bases are TGTGCCAGCAGCCCACTAAGCGGGGACTACAATGAGCAGTTCTTC.

The J gene is TRBJ1-1, the V gene TRBV5-1, with a weak D call TRBD1 (6 bases). CDR3 length: 14 residues. The germline V gene has CDR1 SGHRS and CDR2 YFSETQ. The V end lost 5 bases, the J end lost 4 bases, and 15 bases lay between the germline ends. In DNA form, the CDR3 reads TGCGCCAGCAGTGGCAGGGGAGACCTCACTGAAGCTTTCTTT. Translation gives CASSGRGDLTEAFF.

This clone was picked up a small number of times. Written as DNA, the CDR3 is TGCAGCGTTGATGAAGGGGCTAATGAAAAACTGTTTTTT. Translated: CSVDEGANEKLFF. The chain combines TRBV29-1 with TRBJ1-4; D might be TRBD1 (5 bases). CDR3 length: 13 amino acids. Trimming removed 3 bases from V and 3 bases from J, with 8 bases in between. CDR1 and CDR2 from the germline V gene are SQVTM and ANQGSEA. The complete variable domain, with remaining parts taken from reference TRBV29-1 and TRBJ1-4, reads SAVISQKPSRDICQRGTSLTIQCQVDSQVTMMFWYRQQPGQSLTLIATANQGSEATYESGFVIDKFPISRPNLTFSTLTVSNMSPEDSSIYLCSVDEGANEKLFFGSGTQLSVL.

This sequence joins TRBV28 and TRBJ2-3; TRBD1 agrees at 11 bases. Germline CDR1 and CDR2: MDHEN and SYDVKM. V was pared by 6 bases and J by 4 bases, with 12 bases of the junction left unmatched. The CDR3 spans 17 residues. As DNA, the CDR3 is TGTGCCAGCAGCCCCTTGGGGATGGGACAGGGGGCAGATACGCAGTATTTT. This codes for CASSPLGMGQGADTQYF.

The chain recombines TRBV27 with TRBJ2-7; D is perhaps TRBD1 (5 bases). This CDR3 is built from 11 residues. In germline, CDR1 is MNHEY, CDR2 SMNVEV (reference sequence). V was pared by 10 bases and J by 4 bases, with 11 bases between. CDR3 in amino acids: CANKDRYEQYF. The CDR3 region has the DNA TGTGCCAACAAAGACAGATACGAGCAGTACTTC.